These 11 T cell receptor beta chains share one sample of origin, sequenced in a study of OX40 agonist ivuxolimab in advanced cancers. Method: immunoSEQ multiplex PCR; TCRdb's copy keeps in-frame clones and lacks some. The sample has about 77,000 clones; over 70% are singletons. The source was CD4+ or CD8+ T cells sorted from blood, collected in a trial of the OX40 agonist ivuxolimab. These receptor sequences come from an adult with an advanced solid tumor such as melanoma, head and neck, liver or kidney cancer.

This rearrangement joins TRBV4-2 to TRBJ2-2, with D perhaps assigned TRBD1 or TRBD2 (5 bases each). The CDR3 runs to 17 residues. Germline V CDR1 and CDR2: LGHNA, YNFKEQ. V lost 3 bases and J 8 bases, leaving 22 bases between the germline ends. CDR3 residues: CASSQALGDPSTGELFF. The CDR3 nucleotides are TGTGCCAGCAGCCAGGCCCTTGGGGACCCCTCTACGGGGGAGCTGTTTTTT.

The J gene is TRBJ2-1, the V gene TRBV5-4, with D tentatively TRBD2 (5 bases). The CDR3 spans 15 residues. V dropped 5 bases and J dropped 1 base, with 13 bases sitting between them. In germline, CDR1 is SGHNT, CDR2 YYREEE (reference sequence). The CDR3 spells CASSSQQRSYNEQFF. The CDR3 DNA is TGTGCCAGCAGTTCTCAACAGCGGTCCTACAATGAGCAGTTCTTC.

This rearrangement joins TRBV9 to TRBJ1-3; weak D call: TRBD1 (6 bases). The CDR3 consists of 17 residues. Trimming shortened V by 5 bases and J by 0 bases, and 18 bases separated the two germline ends. Germline loops: CDR1 SGDLS, CDR2 YYNGEE. CDR3 region: CASSSRTEMNSGNTIYF. As DNA, the CDR3 is TGTGCCAGCAGTTCAAGGACAGAGATGAACTCTGGAAACACCATATATTTT.

This chain joins TRBV7-3 and TRBJ2-3; 10 bases match TRBD2. V shed 4 bases and J 3 bases; nucleotides not matched to a gene: 4. The V gene's germline CDR1 is SGHTA and CDR2 FQGTGA. This CDR3 contains 15 residues. This chain's CDR3 is CASSSRTSGTDTQYF. CDR3 DNA: TGTGCCAGCAGCTCGCGGACTAGCGGTACAGATACGCAGTATTTT.

The chain carries TRBV5-1 and TRBJ2-7; D may be TRBD1 or TRBD2 (6 bases each). The germline V and J ends were trimmed by 4 bases and 2 bases, with 19 bases remaining between them. Germline values: CDR1 SGHRS, CDR2 YFSETQ. The CDR3 covers 16 residues. This CDR3 is CASSGGTSGATYEQYF. Written as DNA, the CDR3 is TGCGCCAGCAGCGGGGGGACGTCGGGGGCAACCTACGAGCAGTACTTC.

This rearrangement joins TRBV6-1 to TRBJ2-5; D is possibly TRBD1 or TRBD2 (5 bases each). V lost 2 bases and J 2 bases, leaving 12 bases between the germline ends. This CDR3 has 15 amino acids. In germline, CDR1 is MNHNS, CDR2 SASEGT. DNA of the CDR3: TGTGCCAGCAGTGAACCGGGGACCGCTCAAGAGACCCAGTACTTC. Its protein product is CASSEPGTAQETQYF.

The chain uses TRBV10-3 and TRBJ1-1; D is perhaps TRBD1 (6 bases). Between the trimmed V and J ends, which lost 6 bases and 1 base, there was a span of 12 bases. Germline V lookup: CDR1 ENHRY, CDR2 SYGVKD. The CDR3 covers 14 residues. The CDR3 DNA follows: TGTGCCATCAGCGAGACAGGACAGAACACTGAAGCTTTCTTT. Protein sequence: CAISETGQNTEAFF.

This clone was recorded a few times. V gene TRBV12-5 combines with J gene TRBJ1-1; D gene uncertain. The germline V gene encodes CDR1 LGHNT and CDR2 FRNRAP. The CDR3 has 16 residues. With 7 bases removed from V and 3 bases from J, the gap between germline ends came to 21 bases. CDR3 nucleotide sequence: TGTGCTAGTGCCGCGGGTCAGAGCAACGGGGACACTGAAGCTTTCTTT. Amino acid sequence: CASAAGQSNGDTEAFF.

This clone came up a few times. The chain employs TRBV7-8 and TRBJ1-3; possible D gene TRBD1, 6 bases. Trimming removed 5 bases at V and 2 bases at J, with 13 bases between. Looked up from germline, CDR1 is SGHVS and CDR2 is FQNEAQ. The CDR3 runs 15 residues. CDR3 sequence (DNA): TGTGCCAGCAGCACCCGGACAGAGACTGGAAACACCATATATTTT. This gives the protein CASSTRTETGNTIYF.

The chain employs TRBV19 and TRBJ1-2; D gene unclear. V dropped 10 bases and J dropped 2 bases, with 14 bases sitting between them. This CDR3 contains 13 residues. CDR1 and CDR2 from the germline V gene are LNHDA and SQIVND (reference sequence). The DNA for the CDR3 is TGTGCCACCCAATGGGGAAGAAACTATGGCTACACCTTC. It is translated as CATQWGRNYGYTF.

The V call is TRBV12-5, the J call TRBJ2-7; 9 bases are a match to TRBD1. This CDR3 spans 16 amino acids. Losses at the gene ends were 6 bases for V and 4 bases for J; bases not matched to a gene: 13. Germline CDR1 LGHNT, CDR2 FRNRAP. CDR3 in amino acids: CASGTLKRTGEYEQYF. CDR3 sequence (DNA): TGTGCTAGTGGCACCCTAAAGCGGACAGGGGAATACGAGCAGTACTTC.